This passage covers 5 T cell receptor beta chains from one sample sequenced in a study of spatial heterogeneity in lung cancer. Time point defined: sample taken at primary tumor resection. TCRs were sequenced from unsorted whole RNA of tumor, nontumor lung or PBMC. One entry per CDR3 protein, called by TCRdb with MiXCR from the 5' RACE reads. This table holds about 15,000 distinct CDR3 sequences, around 8% found once. The sequencing here drew on PBMCs, taken at surgery. The receptors stem from a female donor with early-stage non-small cell lung cancer.

This clonotype was found many times. The chain combines TRBV20-1 with TRBJ1-1, with D possibly matching TRBD1 (6 bases). The CDR3 extends over 12 amino acids. Germline V lookup: CDR1 DFQATT, CDR2 SNEGSKA (reference sequence). The ends were cut back, 4 bases at V and 4 bases at J, with 10 bases in the middle. The CDR3 DNA is TGCAGTGCTAAAGGGGGGGGCACTGAAGCTTTCTTT. As protein: CSAKGGGTEAFF.

This clonotype was seen repeatedly, ten times or more. The genes are TRBV5-5 and TRBJ2-1, with 10 positions matching TRBD2. Germline CDR1 SGHKS, CDR2 YYEKEE (reference sequence). CDR3 length: 16 residues. V gave up 6 bases and J gave up 2 bases; unmatched junction bases: 8. In DNA, the CDR3 is TGTGCCAGCACGGGACCGGGACTAGCGACCTACAATGAGCAGTTCTTC. Residues: CASTGPGLATYNEQFF.

This clonotype appeared a few times. V and J are TRBV25-1 and TRBJ1-6, with D uncertain. Trimming removed 4 bases from V and 7 bases from J, with 5 bases in between. The germline gives CDR1 MGHDK, CDR2 SYGVNS. The CDR3 is made up of 12 amino acids. CDR3 loop: CASSAINSPLHF. As DNA, the CDR3 is TGTGCCAGCAGTGCGATAAATTCACCCCTCCACTTT.

The chain combines TRBV21-1 with TRBJ2-1; the listed D gene, TRBD2, was not tested against the DNA. TRBV21-1 represents a pseudogene. The CDR3 runs 15 residues. The CDR3 sequence is CASSKESGSYNEQFF. The CDR3 DNA is TGTGCCAGCAGCAAAGAGAGCGGGTCCTACAATGAGCAGTTCTTC.

Of note for this clonotype: A much larger clone lies a single base off, so this may be a read error. The V and J genes are TRBV20-1 and TRBJ2-3; no definite D call. Germline lookup yields CDR1 DFQATT and CDR2 SNEGSKA (reference sequence). V shed 3 bases and J shed 4 bases, with 2 bases lying between them. The CDR3 is 10 residues long. The CDR3 sequence is CSARADTQYF. The DNA of the CDR3 is TGCAGTGCTAGGGCAGATACGCAGTATTTT.